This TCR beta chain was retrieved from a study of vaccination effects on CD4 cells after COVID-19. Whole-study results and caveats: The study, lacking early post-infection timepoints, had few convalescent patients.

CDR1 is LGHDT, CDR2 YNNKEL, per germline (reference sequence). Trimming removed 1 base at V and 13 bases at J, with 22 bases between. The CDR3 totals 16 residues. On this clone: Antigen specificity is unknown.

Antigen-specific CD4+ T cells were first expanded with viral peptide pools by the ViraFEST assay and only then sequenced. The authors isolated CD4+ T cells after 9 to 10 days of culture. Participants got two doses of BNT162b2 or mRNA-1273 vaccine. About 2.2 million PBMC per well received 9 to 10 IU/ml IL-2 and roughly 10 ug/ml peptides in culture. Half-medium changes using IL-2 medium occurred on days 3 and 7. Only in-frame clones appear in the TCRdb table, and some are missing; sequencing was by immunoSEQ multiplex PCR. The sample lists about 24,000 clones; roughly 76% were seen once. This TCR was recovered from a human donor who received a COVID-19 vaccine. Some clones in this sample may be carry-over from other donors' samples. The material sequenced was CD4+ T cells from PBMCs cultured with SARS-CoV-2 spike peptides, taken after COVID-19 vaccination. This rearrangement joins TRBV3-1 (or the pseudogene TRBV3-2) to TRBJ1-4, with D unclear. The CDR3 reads CASSQVIGPTERALFF. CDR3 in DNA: TGTGCCAGCAGCCAAGTCATCGGGCCAACAGAACGGGCACTGTTTTTT.